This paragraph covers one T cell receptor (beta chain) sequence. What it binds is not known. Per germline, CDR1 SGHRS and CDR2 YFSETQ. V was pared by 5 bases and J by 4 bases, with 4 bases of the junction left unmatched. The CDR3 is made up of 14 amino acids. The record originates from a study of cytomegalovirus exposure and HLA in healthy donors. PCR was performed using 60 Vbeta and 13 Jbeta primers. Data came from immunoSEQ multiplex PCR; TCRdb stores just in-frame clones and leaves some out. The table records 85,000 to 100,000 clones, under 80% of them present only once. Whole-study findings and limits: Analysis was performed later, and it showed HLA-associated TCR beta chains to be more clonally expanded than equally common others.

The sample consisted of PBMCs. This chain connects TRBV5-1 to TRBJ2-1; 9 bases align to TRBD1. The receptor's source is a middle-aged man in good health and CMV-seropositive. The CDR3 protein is CASREDRGYNEQFF. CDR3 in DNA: TGCGCCAGCAGAGAGGACAGGGGTTACAATGAGCAGTTCTTC.